This passage covers 18 T cell receptor beta chains from one sample sequenced in a study of blood T cell repertoires in COVID-19. Profiled with immunoSEQ multiplex PCR; TCRdb holds only in-frame clones, not every one. Found here are about 280,000 clones, about 85% of them singletons; the top ten hold roughly 2.5%. Specimen: PBMCs or T cells enriched from blood (not recorded which). The receptors were gathered from a woman aged 45-60 years who had recovered from COVID-19.

The chain uses TRBV30 and TRBJ2-1; D perhaps matches TRBD2 (6 bases). V lost 5 bases to trimming and J lost 2 bases, with 13 bases between them. Per germline, CDR1 GTSNPN and CDR2 SVGIG (reference sequence). CDR3 length: 14 residues. The CDR3 DNA follows: TGTGCCTGGGGGGGTAGCGGACCCTACAATGAGCAGTTCTTC. As protein: CAWGGSGPYNEQFF. Drawing the rest from reference TRBV30 and TRBJ2-1, the complete variable domain is SQTIHQWPATLVQPVGSPLSLECTVEGTSNPNLYWYRQAAGRGLQLLFYSVGIGQISSEVPQNLSASRPQDRQFILSSKKLLLSDSGFYLCAWGGSGPYNEQFFGPGTRLTVL.

In this sample, this clone turned up once. This chain joins TRBV3-1 (or the pseudogene TRBV3-2) and TRBJ1-1, with D possibly matching TRBD1 (6 bases). Germline loops: CDR1 LGHDT, CDR2 YNNKEL (reference sequence). Trimming pared 7 bases from V and 7 bases from J, leaving 13 bases between. The CDR3 contains 12 residues. For the CDR3, the DNA is TGTGCCAGCACTCAACAGGGTTTTGAAGCTTTCTTT. Amino acid sequence: CASTQQGFEAFF.

The rearrangement uses TRBV7-9 and TRBJ1-1; 8 bases are shared with TRBD1. This CDR3 region has 14 residues. Germline V CDR1 and CDR2: SEHNR, FQNEAQ (reference sequence). V was clipped by 4 bases and J by 11 bases; unmatched bases: 12. The CDR3 bases are TGTGCCAGCAGCTCCGGAACAGGGGGTAGAGTGGCTTTCTTT. This sequence encodes CASSSGTGGRVAFF.

This clone has only a few counts. V gene TRBV18 combines with J gene TRBJ2-6; 7 bases align to TRBD1. The trim removed 3 bases at V and 2 bases at J, leaving 10 bases unmatched. CDR3 length: 18 residues. Per the germline V gene, CDR1 is KGHSH and CDR2 is LQKENI. For the CDR3, the DNA is TGTGCCAGCTCACCGACAGGGAATAGGGTGACTGGGGCCAACGTCCTGACTTTC. Translated: CASSPTGNRVTGANVLTF.

In its sample, this clone was seen a few times. V usage is TRBV9 and J usage is TRBJ2-1; the match to TRBD1 covers 8 bases. Germline loops: CDR1 SGDLS, CDR2 YYNGEE. With V trimmed by 3 bases and J by 8 bases, 10 bases remained unmatched. The CDR3 contains 15 residues. CDR3 sequence: CASSEGQARSYEQFF. DNA of the CDR3: TGTGCCAGCAGCGAGGGACAGGCGCGGTCATATGAGCAGTTCTTC. Full variable domain (outside the CDR3, taken from reference TRBV9 and TRBJ2-1): DSGVTQTPKHLITATGQRVTLRCSPRSGDLSVYWYQQSLDQGLQFLIQYYNGEERAKGNILERFSAQQFPDLHSELNLSSLELGDSALYFCASSEGQARSYEQFFGPGTRLTVL.

The gene calls are TRBV7-2 and TRBJ2-7; TRBD1 agrees at 8 bases. The junction had 6 bases not matched to a gene; V was cut back by 4 bases and J by 7 bases. The CDR3 has 13 amino acids. CDR1 is SGHTA and CDR2 is FQGNSA in the germline V gene. In DNA, the CDR3 is TGTGCCAGCAGCTACGACAGGGGTGATGAGCAGTACTTC. Its protein product is CASSYDRGDEQYF.

This clone appeared a single time. The gene calls are TRBV14 and TRBJ1-4; a possible D gene is TRBD1 (5 bases). CDR1 SGHDN and CDR2 FVKESK come from the germline V gene. The CDR3 length is 15 residues. Trimming left V 4 bases short and J 8 bases short, with 17 bases between. DNA of the CDR3: TGTGCCAGCAGCCGGTCAAGGATAGCAGGGGAAAAACTGTTTTTT. Amino acids: CASSRSRIAGEKLFF.

This clone has only one observation. The chain carries TRBV4-1 and TRBJ2-1; D perhaps matches TRBD2 (6 bases). CDR3 length: 17 residues. The V and J ends lost 1 base and 11 bases respectively, with 24 bases between them. Germline V gene data show CDR1 as MGHRA and CDR2 as YSYEKL. CDR3 residues: CASSQAVGMTSIEKQFF. CDR3 coding DNA: TGCGCCAGCAGCCAAGCGGTGGGAATGACTAGTATAGAAAAGCAGTTCTTC.

CDR3: CAWSFLLLGQSNSPLHF. DNA for the CDR3: TGTGCCTGGAGTTTTCTACTTCTGGGACAGTCTAATTCACCCCTCCACTTT. J is TRBJ1-6 and V is TRBV30; 7 positions agree with TRBD1. The V and J ends lost 2 bases and 6 bases, in that order; junction bases with no gene match: 13. The CDR3 consists of 17 residues. Germline V gives CDR1 GTSNPN, CDR2 SVGIG (reference sequence).

This chain links TRBV3-1 (or the pseudogene TRBV3-2) with TRBJ2-1; D is unresolved. Trimming took off 9 bases at V and 6 bases at J, with 18 bases between the two ends. The length of the CDR3 is 14 residues. Germline CDR1 is LGHDT and CDR2 is YNNKEL (reference sequence). The CDR3 sequence is CASSIPESGNEQFF. The DNA for the CDR3 is TGTGCCAGTTCGATTCCGGAGTCGGGCAATGAGCAGTTCTTC.

J is TRBJ2-5 and V is TRBV5-4; TRBD2 matches 7 bases. In germline, CDR1 is SGHNT, CDR2 YYREEE (reference sequence). Germline trimming cut 0 bases from V and 5 bases from J; bases unmatched to any gene: 7. CDR3 length: 15 residues. The CDR3 loop is CASSLAGGLGETQYF. DNA of the CDR3: TGTGCCAGCAGCTTGGCGGGGGGTCTGGGGGAGACCCAGTACTTC.

This chain connects TRBV7-8 to TRBJ1-1; D gene uncertain. The CDR3 spans 15 residues. Trimming left V 4 bases short and J 0 bases short, with 12 bases between. CDR1 and CDR2 from the germline V gene are SGHVS and FQNEAQ. The CDR3 region has the DNA TGTGCCAGCAGCTCAATCCGTGCGTTGAACACTGAAGCTTTCTTT. It encodes CASSSIRALNTEAFF. The complete variable domain, with remaining parts taken from reference TRBV7-8 and TRBJ1-1, reads GAGVSQSPRYKVAKRGQDVALRCDPISGHVSLFWYQQALGQGPEFLTYFQNEAQLDKSGLPSDRFFAERPEGSVSTLKIQRTQQEDSAVYLCASSSIRALNTEAFFGQGTRLTVV.

The chain joins TRBV21-1 to TRBJ2-7; the D call of TRBD1 is as the table states it, not checked on the DNA. TRBV21-1 is tagged as a pseudogene. The CDR3 is 15 residues long. CDR3 nucleotides: TGTGCCAGCAGCAAATCCCGGGACAGGGGTTACGAGCAGTACTTC. Translation: CASSKSRDRGYEQYF.

This clone has just a few counts. The same CDR3 is also encoded by other DNA sequences in this sample. The chain has TRBV19 and TRBJ1-1, with D tentatively TRBD1 (5 bases). This CDR3 contains 13 residues. Between the trimmed V and J ends, which lost 5 bases and 0 bases, there was a span of 7 bases. Per germline, CDR1 LNHDA and CDR2 SQIVND (reference sequence). In DNA, the CDR3 is TGTGCCAGTAGTTCGACAGTGAACACTGAAGCTTTCTTT. This codes for CASSSTVNTEAFF.

The CDR3 DNA sequence: TGCGCCAGCCATTCTCAGGATTGCCCCGGAAACACCATATATTTT. Protein sequence: CASHSQDCPGNTIYF. V is TRBV10-1 and J is TRBJ1-3; no definite D call. The CDR3 runs to 15 residues. Germline V gene lookup returns CDR1 WNHNN and CDR2 SYGVQD (reference sequence). V was clipped by 8 bases and J by 4 bases, with 18 bases between them.

This clone was counted only a few times. This CDR3 is CASSLGQGSGYTF. The CDR3 DNA sequence: TGTGCCAGCAGTTTAGGCCAGGGCAGTGGCTACACCTTC. The J gene is TRBJ1-2, the V gene TRBV12-3 or TRBV12-4; possibly TRBD1 for D (5 bases). This CDR3 is 13 amino acids long. Trimming removed 1 base from V and 7 bases from J, with 10 bases in between.

The chain couples TRBV18 to TRBJ2-5, with no clear D. The germline V gene has CDR1 KGHSH and CDR2 LQKENI. Trimming cost V 3 bases and J 2 bases, with 10 bases left between them. This CDR3 is 14 amino acids long. CDR3 nucleotide sequence: TGTGCCAGCTCACCGGGCCTATTTCAAGAGACCCAGTACTTC. Protein sequence: CASSPGLFQETQYF.

The chain uses TRBV19 and TRBJ1-4; D remains ambiguous. V was shortened by 3 bases and J by 1 base, with 6 bases between the two germline ends. CDR3 size: 14 residues. Germline V gene lookup returns CDR1 LNHDA and CDR2 SQIVND (reference sequence). In DNA, the CDR3 is TGTGCCAGTAGTATCACGGGAACTAATGAAAAACTGTTTTTT. It encodes CASSITGTNEKLFF. The whole variable domain, filled in from reference TRBV19 and TRBJ1-4, reads DGGITQSPKYLFRKEGQNVTLSCEQNLNHDAMYWYRQDPGQGLRLIYYSQIVNDFQKGDIAEGYSVSREKKESFPLTVTSAQKNPTAFYLCASSITGTNEKLFFGSGTQLSVL.